These T cell receptor beta chains were read from a single sample in a study of T cell repertoires in cytomegalovirus infection. These receptors have no known antigen. TCRdb reprocessed the reads via MiXCR and lists one record per CDR3 protein. The sample lists some 940,000 distinct CDR3 sequences, under 40% seen once, with around an eighth in the top ten. The source was cultured CD8+ T cells from PBMCs, collected from culture after CMV antigen stimulation. All receptors come from a human donor in good health (CMV status not recorded). Some clones in this sample may be carry-over from other donors' samples. Each CDR3 is given with its conserved first and last residue. The D gene is left open where the match is weak. Some rows mark clone size as missing; the rest say once, few, many or name a class of expanded clone.

>.|.|TRBV19|TRBJ2-1
CASSRPGTGIYEQFF
TGTGCCAGTAGTCGTCCCGGGACGGGGATCTATGAGCAGTTCTTC
>TRBD1|.|TRBV27|TRBJ2-1
CASSLRGLNYNEQFF
TGTGCCAGCAGTTTGAGGGGGCTGAACTACAATGAGCAGTTCTTC
>TRBD1|few|TRBV20-1|TRBJ2-6
CSAMQGALSGANVLTF
TGCAGTGCTATGCAGGGGGCCCTCTCTGGGGCCAACGTCCTGACTTTC
>.|.|TRBV12-3/TRBV12-4|TRBJ2-1
CASSLGAGSDEQFF
TGTGCCAGCAGTTTAGGGGCAGGGTCCGATGAGCAGTTCTTC
>.|many|TRBV6-5|TRBJ2-1
CASSYSSGDEQFF
TGTGCCAGCAGTTACTCGTCGGGCGATGAGCAGTTCTTC
>.|many|TRBV7-8|TRBJ1-5
CASSPWGGDSNQPQHF
TGTGCCAGCAGCCCATGGGGGGGGGATAGCAATCAGCCCCAGCATTTT
>.|.|TRBV28|TRBJ1-2
CASSPRGKVDYGYTF
TGTGCCAGCAGCCCCAGGGGTAAGGTGGACTATGGCTACACCTTC
>.|many|TRBV27|TRBJ1-1
CATGPPGYTEAFF
TGTGCCACTGGGCCCCCAGGGTACACTGAAGCTTTCTTT
>.|many|TRBV6-1|TRBJ1-2
CASSLSQGIQGGGYTF
TGTGCCAGCAGTTTATCTCAGGGGATTCAGGGAGGTGGCTACACCTTC
>.|many|TRBV7-6|TRBJ2-3
CASSPPPDTTDTQYF
TGTGCCAGCAGCCCACCCCCGGATACCACAGATACGCAGTATTTT
>.|.|TRBV7-3|TRBJ2-1
CASSTQGGEQFF
TGTGCCAGCAGCACACAGGGAGGTGAGCAGTTCTTC
>.|.|TRBV20-1|TRBJ2-5
CSASRASISPFQETQYF
TGCAGTGCTTCCCGGGCCTCGATTTCCCCCTTTCAAGAGACCCAGTACTTC
>TRBD1|few|TRBV12-3/TRBV12-4|TRBJ1-5
CASSFTGEGNQPQHF
TGTGCCAGCAGTTTTACAGGGGAGGGCAATCAGCCCCAGCATTTT
>.|few|TRBV12-3/TRBV12-4|TRBJ2-5
CASSFSRAQETQYF
TGTGCCAGCAGTTTCTCAAGGGCTCAAGAGACCCAGTACTTC
>.|.|TRBV4-2|TRBJ1-4
CASSRRDSGEKLFF
TGTGCCAGCAGCCGCCGGGACTCCGGTGAAAAACTGTTTTTT
>TRBD1|few|TRBV27|TRBJ2-4
CASSRDRASNIQYF
TGTGCCAGCAGCAGAGACAGGGCATCAAACATTCAGTACTTC
>.|.|TRBV28|TRBJ1-5
CASSRDEQPQHF
TGTGCCAGCAGCCGGGACGAACAGCCCCAGCATTTT
>TRBD1|few|TRBV6-6|TRBJ2-5
CASSPPSGTGRETQYF
TGTGCCAGCAGTCCTCCTTCCGGGACAGGAAGAGAGACCCAGTACTTC
>TRBD2|many|TRBV7-2|TRBJ2-3
CASSPAGDRTDTQYF
TGTGCCAGCAGCCCAGCGGGGGATCGCACAGATACGCAGTATTTT
>TRBD1|many|TRBV7-9|TRBJ1-3
CASSLGRDRGPSGNTIYF
TGTGCCAGCAGCTTAGGCCGGGACAGGGGACCCTCTGGAAACACCATATATTTT
>TRBD2|.|TRBV25-1|TRBJ2-3
CASSEFFRGLAVTDTQYF
TGTGCCAGCAGTGAATTCTTTCGAGGTCTAGCGGTCACAGATACGCAGTATTTT
>.|many|TRBV7-6|TRBJ2-7
CASSSSSRAEQYF
TGTGCCAGCAGTTCGAGTTCCAGGGCCGAGCAGTACTTC
>TRBD1|.|TRBV19|TRBJ1-1
CASSIAGGGTEAFF
TGTGCCAGTAGTATAGCAGGGGGCGGGACTGAAGCTTTCTTT
>TRBD1|.|TRBV19|TRBJ1-2
CASSITGDYGYTF
TGTGCCAGTAGTATCACAGGGGACTATGGCTACACCTTC
>TRBD1|many|TRBV7-6|TRBJ1-2
CASSFGTGPGNFYGYTF
TGTGCCAGCAGCTTCGGGACAGGGCCCGGGAACTTCTATGGCTACACCTTC
>.|.|TRBV7-9|TRBJ2-3
CASSKHSTDTQYF
TGTGCCAGCAGTAAGCATAGCACAGATACGCAGTATTTT
>TRBD1|.|TRBV4-2|TRBJ1-1
CASSQDMSGQGAAEAFF
TGTGCCAGCAGCCAAGATATGAGTGGACAGGGGGCAGCTGAAGCTTTCTTT
>TRBD1|.|TRBV7-6|TRBJ1-1
CANSRRPGGSNTEAFF
TGTGCCAACAGCCGGCGGCCAGGGGGATCGAACACTGAAGCTTTCTTT
>.|once|TRBV2|TRBJ2-7
CASSVSRVRSRAYEQYF
TGTGCCAGCAGTGTTTCAAGGGTCCGGTCGAGAGCCTACGAGCAGTACTTC
>.|.|TRBV10-1|TRBJ2-2
CASSDLAAGELFF
TGCGCCAGCAGTGATCTGGCGGCCGGGGAGCTGTTTTTT
>.|few|TRBV6-1|TRBJ2-2
CASSEAVGGPNTGELFF
TGTGCCAGCAGTGAAGCAGTGGGGGGCCCGAACACCGGGGAGCTGTTTTTT
>.|many|TRBV19|TRBJ2-1
CASSYVRDTREQFF
TGTGCCAGTAGTTACGTCCGGGACACCCGAGAGCAGTTCTTC
>TRBD1|.|TRBV18|TRBJ1-4
CASSVETGINEKLFF
TGTGCCAGCTCAGTCGAGACAGGGATTAATGAAAAACTGTTTTTT
>.|.|TRBV27|TRBJ2-2
CASSLSKGLTGELFF
TGTGCCAGCAGTTTATCGAAGGGATTAACCGGGGAGCTGTTTTTT
>.|few|TRBV15|TRBJ2-1
CATSIVRGNEQFF
TGTGCCACCAGTATAGTGAGGGGAAATGAGCAGTTCTTC
>TRBD2|.|TRBV19|TRBJ2-2
CASSFSSGGDTGELFF
TGTGCCAGTAGTTTTTCTAGCGGGGGCGACACCGGGGAGCTGTTTTTT
>.|.|TRBV7-9|TRBJ2-3
CASSLAALTDTQYF
TGTGCCAGCAGCTTAGCGGCCCTCACAGATACGCAGTATTTT
>TRBD2|.|TRBV6-4|TRBJ2-1
CASSDSGTSGGSEQFF
TGTGCCAGCAGTGACAGCGGGACTAGCGGGGGATCTGAGCAGTTCTTC
>.|.|TRBV19|TRBJ2-5
CASSMLGYRETQYF
TGTGCCAGTAGTATGTTAGGGTACAGGGAGACCCAGTACTTC
>TRBD1|many|TRBV7-8|TRBJ1-5
CASSISGTGTYQPQHF
TGTGCCAGCAGCATCTCCGGGACAGGGACGTATCAGCCCCAGCATTTT
>.|few|TRBV28|TRBJ2-1
CASNPGYRSYNEQFF
TGTGCCAGCAACCCCGGGTACCGCTCCTACAATGAGCAGTTCTTC
>.|few|TRBV2|TRBJ2-5
CASSPRPPPPPGETQYF
TGTGCCAGCAGTCCAAGACCCCCTCCACCGCCGGGGGAGACCCAGTACTTC
>.|.|TRBV4-1|TRBJ2-1
CASSQWPEESSYNEQFF
TGCGCCAGCAGCCAATGGCCTGAGGAGAGCTCCTACAATGAGCAGTTCTTC
>TRBD2|.|TRBV11-2|TRBJ2-7
CASSPHRSGGFPSSYEQYF
TGTGCCAGCAGCCCGCACCGGAGCGGGGGTTTCCCGAGCTCCTACGAGCAGTACTTC
>TRBD2|.|TRBV6-6|TRBJ2-5
CASRAGVQETQYF
TGTGCCAGCAGGGCGGGGGTCCAAGAGACCCAGTACTTC
>.|once|TRBV19|TRBJ2-2
CVSSMGTGELFF
TGTGTCAGTAGTATGGGAACCGGGGAGCTGTTTTTT
>.|.|TRBV28|TRBJ2-7
CASSPMTGPYYEQYF
TGTGCCAGCAGTCCTATGACAGGCCCCTACTACGAGCAGTACTTC
>TRBD1|many|TRBV27|TRBJ2-1
CASRQGNEQFF
TGTGCCAGCCGACAGGGCAATGAGCAGTTCTTC
>.|.|TRBV7-9|TRBJ1-1
CASSSYRDMNTEAFF
TGTGCCAGCAGCTCCTACAGGGACATGAACACTGAAGCTTTCTTT
>.|few|TRBV12-3/TRBV12-4|TRBJ1-5
CASSLQRNQPQHF
TGTGCCAGCAGCCTACAGCGGAATCAGCCCCAGCATTTT
>.|many|TRBV7-8|TRBJ1-5
CASSLYRHVLSQHF
TGTGCCAGCAGCTTATATAGGCATGTGCTTTCCCAGCATTTT
>TRBD1|.|TRBV27|TRBJ2-3
CASSGDSQDTDTQYF
TGTGCCAGCAGTGGGGACAGCCAAGACACAGATACGCAGTATTTT
>TRBD1|many|TRBV7-2|TRBJ2-1
CASSLAGTENEQFF
TGTGCCAGCAGCTTAGCGGGGACAGAGAATGAGCAGTTCTTC
>TRBD2|.|TRBV7-2|TRBJ2-5
CASSLNGASGGALETQYF
TGTGCCAGCAGTCTAAATGGGGCTAGCGGGGGGGCCTTGGAGACCCAGTACTTC
>.|few|TRBV6-5|TRBJ1-2
CASSSRGGVSSGYTF
TGTGCCAGCAGTAGCCGGGGGGGAGTTAGTAGTGGCTACACCTTC
>.|.|TRBV29-1|TRBJ1-2
CSALFPGAHGYTF
TGCAGCGCCCTTTTTCCGGGAGCTCATGGCTACACCTTC
>TRBD1|.|TRBV5-1|TRBJ1-2
CASSSGGQGYTF
TGCGCCAGCAGCTCAGGGGGCCAAGGCTACACCTTC